This T cell receptor (beta chain) is drawn from a study of shared T cell receptors in the human thymus. The assay was immunoSEQ multiplex PCR, and TCRdb's table has in-frame clones only and misses some. The table records more than 550,000 clones, roughly 85% of them present only once. Germline V CDR1 and CDR2: SGDLS, YYNGEE. Trimming cost V 3 bases and J 8 bases; bases outside gene matches: 7. The CDR3 consists of 14 residues. These sequences were also reported in another study, on human thymus T cells. From that paper: Resected material from corrective heart surgery provided the thymus tissue analysed. Use of V and J genes seemed skewed within the thymic and blood repertoires. There were highly overlapping thymic repertoires among unrelated individuals, as related research reported.

Sequencing used thymocytes. This sequence originates from a girl under three years old with a congenital heart defect. The J gene is TRBJ2-2, the V gene TRBV9, with TRBD2 identical over 7 bases. In nucleotides, the CDR3 is TGTGCCAGCAGCGCGGGGGGAGCGACTGGGGAGCTGTTTTTT. This gives the protein CASSAGGATGELFF.